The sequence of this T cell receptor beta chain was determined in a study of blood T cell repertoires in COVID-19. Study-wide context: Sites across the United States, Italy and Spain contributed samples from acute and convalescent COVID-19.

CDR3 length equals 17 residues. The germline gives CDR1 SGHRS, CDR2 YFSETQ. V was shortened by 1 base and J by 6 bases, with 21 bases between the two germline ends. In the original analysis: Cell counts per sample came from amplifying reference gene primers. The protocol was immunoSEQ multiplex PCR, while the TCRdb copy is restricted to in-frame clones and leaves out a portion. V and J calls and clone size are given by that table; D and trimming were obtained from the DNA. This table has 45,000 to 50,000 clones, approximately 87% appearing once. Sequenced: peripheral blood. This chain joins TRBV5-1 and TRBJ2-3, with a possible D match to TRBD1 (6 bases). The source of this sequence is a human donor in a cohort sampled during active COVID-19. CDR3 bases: TGCGCCAGCAGCTTGAAAAGACAGGAAGGGCATCCTGATACGCAGTATTTT. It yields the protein CASSLKRQEGHPDTQYF. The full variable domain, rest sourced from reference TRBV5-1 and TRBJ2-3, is KAGVTQTPRYLIKTRGQQVTLSCSPISGHRSVSWYQQTPGQGLQFLFEYFSETQRNKGNFPGRFSGRQFSNSRSEMNVSTLELGDSALYLCASSLKRQEGHPDTQYFGPGTRLTVL.